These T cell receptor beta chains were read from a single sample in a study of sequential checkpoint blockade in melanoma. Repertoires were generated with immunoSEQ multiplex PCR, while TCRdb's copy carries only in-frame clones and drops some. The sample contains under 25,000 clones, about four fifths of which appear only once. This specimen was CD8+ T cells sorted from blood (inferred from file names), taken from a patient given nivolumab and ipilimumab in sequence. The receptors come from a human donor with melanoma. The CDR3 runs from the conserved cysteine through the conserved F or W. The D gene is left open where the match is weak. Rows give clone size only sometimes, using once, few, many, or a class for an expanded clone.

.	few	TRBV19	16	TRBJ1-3	CASSAGPDASGNTIYF	TGTGCCAGTAGTGCGGGACCGGACGCCTCTGGAAACACCATATATTTT
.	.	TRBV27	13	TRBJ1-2	CASSATANYGYTF	TGTGCCAGCAGCGCGACAGCTAACTATGGCTACACCTTC
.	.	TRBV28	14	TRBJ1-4	CASSLRRLNEKLFF	TGTGCCAGCAGTTTACGTAGATTAAATGAAAAACTGTTTTTT
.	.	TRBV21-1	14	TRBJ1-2	CASSNAKNNYGYTF	TGTGCCAGCAGCAACGCGAAAAACAACTATGGCTACACCTTC
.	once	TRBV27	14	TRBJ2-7	CASSKAAAAYEQYF	TGTGCCAGCAGCAAGGCAGCGGCGGCCTACGAGCAGTACTTC
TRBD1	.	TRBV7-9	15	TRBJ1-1	CASSPRQGSNTEAFF	TGTGCCAGCAGCCCGAGACAGGGTAGTAACACTGAAGCTTTCTTT
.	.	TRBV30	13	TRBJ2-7	CAWSVLGEAEQYF	TGTGCCTGGAGTGTACTCGGGGAGGCCGAGCAGTACTTC
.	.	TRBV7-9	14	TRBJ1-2	CASSWKTEDYGYTF	TGTGCCAGCAGCTGGAAGACAGAGGATTATGGCTACACCTTC
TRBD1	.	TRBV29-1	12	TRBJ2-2	CSVDQGAGELFF	TGCAGCGTTGACCAGGGGGCCGGGGAGCTGTTTTTT
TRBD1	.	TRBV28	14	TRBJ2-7	CATSFTGTEDEQYF	TGTGCCACCTCTTTCACCGGGACAGAGGACGAGCAGTACTTC
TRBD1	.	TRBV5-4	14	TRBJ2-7	CASSLGDSVYEQYF	TGTGCCAGCAGCTTGGGGGACAGTGTCTACGAGCAGTACTTC
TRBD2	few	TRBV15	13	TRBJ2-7	CATSRGGSYEQYF	TGTGCCACCAGCAGGGGCGGGAGCTACGAGCAGTACTTC
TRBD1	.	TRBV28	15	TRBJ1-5	CASGRKKGANQPQHF	TGTGCCAGCGGTAGAAAAAAGGGGGCAAATCAGCCCCAGCATTTT
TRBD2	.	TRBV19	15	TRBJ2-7	CASSAGSGEHYEQYF	TGTGCCAGTAGTGCAGGTAGCGGGGAGCACTACGAGCAGTACTTC
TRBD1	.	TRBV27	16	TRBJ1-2	CASSYTWTGTSGGYTF	TGTGCCAGCAGTTACACCTGGACAGGGACCTCGGGTGGCTACACCTTC
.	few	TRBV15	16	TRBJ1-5	CATSRGRSMSYQPQHF	TGTGCCACCAGCAGGGGCAGGTCCATGAGTTATCAGCCCCAGCATTTT
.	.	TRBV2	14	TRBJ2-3	CASWGVLMADTQYF	TGTGCCAGCTGGGGCGTTCTGATGGCAGATACGCAGTATTTT
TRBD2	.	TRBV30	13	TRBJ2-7	CAWSVGRGYEQYF	TGTGCCTGGAGTGTAGGGAGGGGCTACGAGCAGTACTTC
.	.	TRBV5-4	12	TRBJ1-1	CASSLRGVEAFF	TGTGCCAGCAGCTTAAGGGGTGTTGAAGCTTTCTTT
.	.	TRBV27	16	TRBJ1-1	CASSLSGEQMNTEAFF	TGTGCCAGCAGTTTATCAGGGGAACAGATGAACACTGAAGCTTTCTTT
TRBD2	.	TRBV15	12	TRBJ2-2	CATLGGTGELFF	TGTGCCACCTTGGGAGGGACCGGGGAGCTGTTTTTT
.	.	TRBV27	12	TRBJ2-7	CASSFQGREQYF	TGTGCCAGCAGTTTTCAGGGGCGCGAGCAGTACTTC
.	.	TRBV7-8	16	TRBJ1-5	CASSLGRADPGQPQHF	TGTGCCAGCAGCCTTGGCAGGGCAGACCCCGGTCAGCCCCAGCATTTT
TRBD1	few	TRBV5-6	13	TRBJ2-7	CASSWDRDYEQYF	TGTGCCAGCAGCTGGGACAGGGACTACGAGCAGTACTTC
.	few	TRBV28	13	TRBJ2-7	CASGTGFGYEQYF	TGTGCCAGCGGAACAGGTTTTGGCTACGAGCAGTACTTC
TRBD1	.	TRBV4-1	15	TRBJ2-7	CASSQEATGYYEQYF	TGCGCCAGCAGCCAAGAAGCGACAGGGTACTACGAGCAGTACTTC
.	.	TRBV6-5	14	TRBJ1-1	CASSYRGSNTEAFF	TGTGCCAGCAGTTATCGGGGGTCCAACACTGAAGCTTTCTTT
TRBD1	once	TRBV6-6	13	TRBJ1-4	CASLTGANEKLFF	TGTGCCAGCTTGACAGGGGCTAATGAAAAACTGTTTTTT
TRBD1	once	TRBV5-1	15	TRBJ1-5	CASSAMGQNNQPQHF	TGCGCCAGCAGCGCGATGGGACAGAATAATCAGCCCCAGCATTTT
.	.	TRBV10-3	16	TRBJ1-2	CAISESIRGYDYGYTF	TGTGCCATCAGTGAGTCGATACGGGGGTATGACTATGGCTACACCTTC
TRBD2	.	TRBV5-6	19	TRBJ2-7	CASSYSPLSRGEGPYEQYF	TGTGCCAGCAGCTACTCCCCCCTGAGCAGAGGGGAGGGCCCGTACGAGCAGTACTTC
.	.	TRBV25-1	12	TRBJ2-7	CASSDGQNEQYF	TGTGCCAGCAGTGATGGTCAGAACGAGCAGTACTTC
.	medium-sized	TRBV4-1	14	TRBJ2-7	CASSQMVGTYEQYF	TGCGCCAGCAGCCAAATGGTCGGTACCTACGAGCAGTACTTC
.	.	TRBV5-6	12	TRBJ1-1	CASSSGDTEAFF	TGTGCCAGCAGCTCGGGAGACACTGAAGCTTTCTTT
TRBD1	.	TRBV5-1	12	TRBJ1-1	CASSTQGAEAFF	TGCGCCAGCAGTACTCAGGGGGCTGAAGCTTTCTTT
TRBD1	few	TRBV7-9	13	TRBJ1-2	CASTPGQAYGYTF	TGTGCCAGCACCCCGGGACAGGCGTATGGCTACACCTTC
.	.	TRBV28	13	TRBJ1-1	CASSFPRANEAFF	TGTGCCAGCAGTTTCCCCAGGGCGAATGAAGCTTTCTTT
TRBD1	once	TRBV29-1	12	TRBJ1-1	CSAEGQANEAFF	TGCAGCGCAGAGGGACAGGCTAATGAAGCTTTCTTT
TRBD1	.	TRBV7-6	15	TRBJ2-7	CASAPRQGSSYEQYF	TGTGCCAGCGCCCCCCGACAGGGGTCCTCCTACGAGCAGTACTTC
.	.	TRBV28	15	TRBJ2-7	CASSEELNRVYEQYF	TGTGCCAGCAGTGAAGAGCTCAACCGCGTCTACGAGCAGTACTTC
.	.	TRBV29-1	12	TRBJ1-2	CSVEGPNYGYTF	TGCAGCGTTGAGGGCCCAAACTATGGCTACACCTTC
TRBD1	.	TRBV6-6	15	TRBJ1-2	CASSFSREGAGGYTF	TGTGCCAGCAGTTTCTCCCGAGAGGGGGCCGGTGGCTACACCTTC
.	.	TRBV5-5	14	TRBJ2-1	CASSLAGLGQEQFF	TGTGCCAGCAGCTTGGCCGGACTAGGACAGGAGCAGTTCTTC
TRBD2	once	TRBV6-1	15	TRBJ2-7	CASTQWTSGSGEQYF	TGTGCCAGCACCCAGTGGACTAGCGGGAGCGGGGAGCAGTACTTC
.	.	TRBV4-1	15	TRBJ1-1	CASSQAGVPSEEAFF	TGTGCCAGCAGCCAGGCCGGGGTTCCCTCAGAAGAAGCTTTCTTT
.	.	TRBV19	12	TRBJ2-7	CASSIRQDEQYF	TGTGCCAGTAGTATTCGACAGGACGAGCAGTACTTC
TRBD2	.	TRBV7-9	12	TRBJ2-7	CASRGSSYEQYF	TGTGCCAGCCGCGGGAGCTCCTACGAGCAGTACTTC
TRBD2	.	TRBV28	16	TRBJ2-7	CASSPSGGLRAQEQYF	TGTGCCAGCAGTCCCAGCGGGGGGCTCCGGGCGCAAGAGCAGTACTTC
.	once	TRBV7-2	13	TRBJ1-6	CASSYSVGGLLHF	TGTGCCAGCAGCTACTCGGTGGGCGGACTACTCCACTTT
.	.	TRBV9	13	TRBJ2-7	CASSTDPRDEQYF	TGTGCCAGCAGCACAGACCCCAGGGACGAGCAGTACTTC
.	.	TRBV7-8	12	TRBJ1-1	CASSQGDTEAFF	TGTGCCAGCAGCCAAGGGGACACTGAAGCTTTCTTT
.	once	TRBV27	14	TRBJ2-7	CASSPLAPTYEQYF	TGTGCCAGCAGTCCCCTAGCTCCTACCTACGAGCAGTACTTC
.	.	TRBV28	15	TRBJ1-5	CASSPRTGRDQPQHF	TGTGCCAGCAGTCCTCGCACAGGGAGGGATCAGCCCCAGCATTTT
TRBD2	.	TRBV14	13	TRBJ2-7	CASKVGGSYEQYF	TGTGCCAGCAAGGTCGGGGGGTCCTACGAGCAGTACTTC
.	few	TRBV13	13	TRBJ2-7	CASSEKYSYEQYF	TGTGCCAGCAGCGAGAAGTACAGCTACGAGCAGTACTTC
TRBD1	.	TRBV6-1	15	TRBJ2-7	CASSESGQGSYEQYF	TGTGCCAGCAGTGAAAGCGGACAGGGCTCCTACGAGCAGTACTTC
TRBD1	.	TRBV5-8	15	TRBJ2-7	CASSGDRGEPHEQYF	TGTGCCAGCAGCGGGGACAGGGGGGAACCCCACGAGCAGTACTTC